The T cell receptor beta chain described here comes from a study of blood T cell repertoires in COVID-19. Study details: COVID-19 samples from acute and convalescent phases originated in the United States, Italy and Spain. The analysed material was cDNA or gDNA that came from T cells, B-cell-depleted T cells, or PBMCs.

In the original processing: Amplified reference gene primers provided the basis for estimating nucleated cell counts. Repertoires were generated with immunoSEQ multiplex PCR, while TCRdb's copy carries only in-frame clones and drops some. The V and J calls and clone size are taken from that table; D and trimming were inferred from the DNA. The table records fewer than 350,000 clones, 70% to 90% of them present only once. The sequenced sample consisted of peripheral blood. The TCR originated in a woman aged 45-60 years who had recovered from COVID-19.

For the CDR3, the DNA is TGTGCCAGCGGGAGGAGCTCCTACGAGCAGTACTTC. As protein: CASGRSSYEQYF. The V and J genes are TRBV7-9 and TRBJ2-7; D perhaps matches TRBD2 (6 bases). Germline V lookup: CDR1 SEHNR, CDR2 FQNEAQ (reference sequence). The CDR3 spans 12 residues. Trimming removed 8 bases at V and 0 bases at J, with 8 bases between. Full variable domain (outside the CDR3, taken from reference TRBV7-9 and TRBJ2-7): DTGVSQNPRHKITKRGQNVTFRCDPISEHNRLYWYRQTLGQGPEFLTYFQNEAQLEKSRLLSDRFSAERPKGSFSTLEIQRTEQGDSAMYLCASGRSSYEQYFGPGTRLTVT.